The rows below give T cell receptor beta chains drawn from one sample of a study of vaccination effects on CD4 cells after COVID-19. Produced via immunoSEQ multiplex PCR; TCRdb's table is partial and in-frame only. The table lists more than 35,000 clones, around 79% of them singletons. These receptors have no known antigen. Material: CD4+ T cells from PBMCs cultured with a peptide pool, obtained before COVID-19 vaccination. These TCRs come from a human donor who had a prior SARS-CoV-2 infection. Both conserved end residues are part of each CDR3. Each record gives: D gene, clone size, J gene, V gene, CDR3 DNA, CDR3 protein. D genes are given only for firm matches. Rows give clone size only sometimes, using once, few, many, or a class for an expanded clone.

>.|.|TRBJ2-3|TRBV19
TGTGCCAGTAGTTCGCGGGACAGAGGTATGAATACGCAGTATTTT
CASSSRDRGMNTQYF
>TRBD2|.|TRBJ2-3|TRBV5-4
TGTGCCAGCAGGACCAGCGGGGGGGCTTATACGCAGTATTTT
CASRTSGGAYTQYF
>TRBD1|few|TRBJ1-1|TRBV18
TGTGCCAGCTCGCTCCAGGGGGCTGAAGCTTTCTTT
CASSLQGAEAFF
>.|.|TRBJ1-3|TRBV19
TGTGCCAGTAGTATAGCCGGATTCACTGGAAACACCATATATTTT
CASSIAGFTGNTIYF
>.|.|TRBJ1-3|TRBV5-4
TGTGCCAGCAGCCCTCCTCCCACGTCCTCTGGAAACACCATATATTTT
CASSPPPTSSGNTIYF
>.|few|TRBJ1-2|TRBV6-5
TGTGCCAGCAGTCTCATGGGGGTTGATGGCTACACCTTC
CASSLMGVDGYTF
>TRBD1|.|TRBJ1-1|TRBV7-3
TGTGCCAGCAGCTCCGACAGGGACACTGAAGCTTTCTTT
CASSSDRDTEAFF
>TRBD2|few|TRBJ2-1|TRBV5-4
TGTGCCAGCAGCTCCGGACTAGCGGAAAGGGGTGAGCAGTTCTTC
CASSSGLAERGEQFF
>TRBD2|.|TRBJ2-1|TRBV24-1
TGTGCCACCTCCGACGCCGGGACTAGCGGGGGATATGAGCAGTTCTTC
CATSDAGTSGGYEQFF
>.|.|TRBJ2-3|TRBV7-9
TGTGCCAGCAGCGGCCCCGGAGATACGCAGTATTTT
CASSGPGDTQYF
>.|.|TRBJ2-3|TRBV7-6
TGTGCCAGCAGCTTAGGCGGGGGCTTCACAGATACGCAGTATTTT
CASSLGGGFTDTQYF
>.|.|TRBJ2-2|TRBV6-2/TRBV6-3
TGTGCCAGCAGTTCCCCGGGGAGGGGGCCCGGGGAGCTGTTTTTT
CASSSPGRGPGELFF
>.|.|TRBJ2-3|TRBV5-1
TGCGCCAGCAGGCGTGGGGTCATCACAGATACGCAGTATTTT
CASRRGVITDTQYF
>.|once|TRBJ2-5|TRBV21-1
TGTGCCAGCAGCAAAGCGCTGGGAGGGGTTTGGACCCAGTACTTC
CASSKALGGVWTQYF
>.|.|TRBJ1-2|TRBV24-1
TGTGCCACCAGTGATTTTTCAGCTAACTATGGCTACACCTTC
CATSDFSANYGYTF
>.|once|TRBJ1-2|TRBV6-5
TGTGCCAGCACCTCCGGGGGCGGCTACACCTTC
CASTSGGGYTF
>TRBD2|.|TRBJ2-7|TRBV30
TGTGCCTGGAGTGTACGGGGAGGGGCCGAGCAGTACTTC
CAWSVRGGAEQYF
>TRBD2|.|TRBJ2-1|TRBV24-1
TGTGCCACCAGTGCGCGCGGGGGGGCTGGCATTGGGGAGCAGTTCTTC
CATSARGGAGIGEQFF
>TRBD2|once|TRBJ2-3|TRBV25-1
TGTGCCAGCAGTGACGATAGCGGGAGTAAATTCACAGATACGCAGTATTTT
CASSDDSGSKFTDTQYF
>TRBD2|.|TRBJ2-1|TRBV4-1
TGCGCCAGCAGGGGGGGACTAGCGGGAGGATACAATGAGCAGTTCTTC
CASRGGLAGGYNEQFF
>.|.|TRBJ1-4|TRBV2
TGTGCCAGCAGTACGATCATGACCCGGGGGTTGGATGAAAAACTGTTTTTT
CASSTIMTRGLDEKLFF
>.|.|TRBJ2-2|TRBV2
TGTGCCAGCCACCGTCTAGTGAACACCGGGGAGCTGTTTTTT
CASHRLVNTGELFF
>TRBD1|.|TRBJ1-6|TRBV2
TGTGCCAGCACCAGACAGGGGGTTAATTCACCCCTCCACTTT
CASTRQGVNSPLHF
>.|.|TRBJ1-2|TRBV18
TGTGCCAGCTCACCGGCCTTTTTGGGTAACTATGGCTACACCTTC
CASSPAFLGNYGYTF
>.|.|TRBJ2-2|TRBV29-1
TGCAGCGTTGAATCGTATGGGGGGAATACCGGGGAGCTGTTTTTT
CSVESYGGNTGELFF
>.|.|TRBJ2-2|TRBV6-5
TGTGCCAGCATTATCCCTAGGCACACCGGGGAGCTGTTTTTT
CASIIPRHTGELFF
>.|.|TRBJ2-7|TRBV6-5
TGTGCCAGCAGTTACTCCAAAAAGGGGTTATCCTACGAGCAGTACTTC
CASSYSKKGLSYEQYF
>TRBD1|.|TRBJ2-5|TRBV3-1/TRBV3-2
TGTGCCAGCAGCCAGGGACAGGTCCACGAGACCCAGTACTTC
CASSQGQVHETQYF